This passage covers 13 T cell receptor beta chains from one sample sequenced in a study of metastatic and nonmetastatic thyroid tumors. Not a single patient had been given any form of treatment at any point before undergoing thyroid surgery. MiXCR was used by TCRdb to re-call the PCR reads. The repertoire consists of about 92,000 clones, with under 15% occurring once and the leading ten covering 3% to 4.5%. The sequencing sample was made of blood. The receptors originated from a female donor with papillary thyroid cancer or a benign thyroid nodule (not recorded which). Some clones in this sample may be carry-over from other donors' samples.

This clone was detected ten times or more. This chain connects TRBV25-1 to TRBJ1-4; tentative D call: TRBD1 (6 bases). Germline CDR1 is MGHDK and CDR2 is SYGVNS. The CDR3 sequence is 16 residues long. Trimming removed 5 bases from V and 5 bases from J, with 18 bases in between. CDR3 sequence: CASSRGGAGWNEKLFF. CDR3 DNA: TGTGCCAGCAGTCGCGGGGGCGCGGGATGGAATGAAAAACTGTTTTTT. Based on the CDR3 plus reference TRBV25-1 and TRBJ1-4, the full variable domain is EADIYQTPRYLVIGTGKKITLECSQTMGHDKMYWYQQDPGMELHLIHYSYGVNSTEKGDLSSESTVSRIRTEHFPLTLESARPSHTSQYLCASSRGGAGWNEKLFFGSGTQLSVL.

The table lists this clone with a few counts. A much larger clonotype is one base distant, so this may be a read error. The V call is TRBV20-1, the J call TRBJ1-5; perhaps TRBD1 as D (6 bases). The germline gives CDR1 DFQATT, CDR2 SNEGSKA (reference sequence). The CDR3 extends over 13 amino acids. Trimming stripped 3 bases from V and 5 bases from J, with 11 bases between. Written as DNA, the CDR3 is TGCAGTGCTAGTAGGGGGATGGATCAGCCCCAGCATTTT. This sequence encodes CSASRGMDQPQHF.

This clone occurred many times. A read error may be the cause here, since a much bigger clone is one base away. This rearrangement joins TRBV28 to TRBJ2-5, with 8 nucleotides matching TRBD2. CDR1 MDHEN and CDR2 SYDVKM come from the germline V gene. CDR3 size: 14 residues. The CDR3 region is CASSATSGGETQHF. In DNA, the CDR3 is TGTGCCAGCTCCGCCACTAGCGGCGGGGAGACCCAGCACTTC. Drawing the rest from reference TRBV28 and TRBJ2-5, the complete variable domain is DVKVTQSSRYLVKRTGEKVFLECVQDMDHENMFWYRQDPGLGLRLIYFSYDVKMKEKGDIPEGYSVSREKKERFSLILESASTNQTSMYLCASSATSGGETQHFGPGTRLLVL.

Comment on this clone: It may be a read error: a sequence one base away is much more abundant. The chain combines TRBV14 with TRBJ2-2, with TRBD1 as a possible D gene (5 bases). V gave up 4 bases and J gave up 6 bases, with 9 bases separating them. The CDR3 is 13 amino acids. CDR1 and CDR2 from the germline V gene are SGHDN and FVKESK. This chain's CDR3 is CASSPGWPGELFF. DNA for the CDR3: TGTGCCAGCAGCCCAGGGTGGCCCGGGGAGCTGTTTTTT.

There are many counts of this clone. The chain employs TRBV9 and TRBJ2-3; no reliable D call. The CDR3 sequence is 14 residues long. The ends were cut back, 0 bases at V and 4 bases at J, with 9 bases in the middle. The germline CDR1 and CDR2 sequences are SGDLS and YYNGEE. Here the CDR3 DNA reads TGTGCCAGCAGCGTAGATATGGGATCAGATACGCAGTATTTT. Its protein is CASSVDMGSDTQYF. Using reference TRBV9 and TRBJ2-3 for the parts outside the CDR3, the full variable domain is DSGVTQTPKHLITATGQRVTLRCSPRSGDLSVYWYQQSLDQGLQFLIQYYNGEERAKGNILERFSAQQFPDLHSELNLSSLELGDSALYFCASSVDMGSDTQYFGPGTRLTVL.

Many counts were recorded for this clone. The rearrangement joins TRBV4-2 to TRBJ2-7; the D gene is possibly TRBD1 (6 bases). Trimming took off 3 bases at V and 0 bases at J, with 6 bases between the two ends. Per germline, CDR1 LGHNA and CDR2 YNFKEQ. The CDR3 extends over 13 amino acids. The CDR3, as DNA: TGTGCCAGCAGCCAGGACAGCTCCTACGAGCAGTACTTC. It specifies CASSQDSSYEQYF.

In this sample, this clone turned up a few times. This may arise from a read error, as a much more abundant clone is one base away. The genes are TRBV28 and TRBJ1-4; D unresolved. CDR3 size: 14 residues. Per germline, CDR1 MDHEN and CDR2 SYDVKM. V was cut by 5 bases and J by 8 bases, with 15 bases left in between. Here the CDR3 DNA reads TGTGCCAGCAGTCCGGTCGGGTCACGAGAAAAACTGTTTTTT. Translating it yields CASSPVGSREKLFF. Combining the CDR3 with reference TRBV28 and TRBJ1-4 gives the whole variable domain DVKVTQSSRYLVKRTGEKVFLECVQDMDHENMFWYRQDPGLGLRLIYFSYDVKMKEKGDIPEGYSVSREKKERFSLILESASTNQTSMYLCASSPVGSREKLFFGSGTQLSVL.

This clone was recorded many times. The V and J genes are TRBV19 and TRBJ2-3; possible D gene TRBD2, 5 bases. Trimming took 4 bases from V and 1 from J, leaving 15 bases between them. CDR1 is LNHDA, CDR2 SQIVND, per germline (reference sequence). This CDR3 is built from 16 residues. CDR3 in DNA: TGTGCCAGTAGTAATTTATTGGCCGGGGGCACAGATACGCAGTATTTT. Translated: CASSNLLAGGTDTQYF.

This clone has ten or more counts. V and J are TRBV28 and TRBJ2-7; D gene unclear. The CDR3 is 13 residues long. Germline V CDR1 and CDR2: MDHEN, SYDVKM. Trimming removed 3 bases at V and 9 bases at J, with 15 bases between. The CDR3 bases are TGTGCCAGCAGTTTCCCTCGATCGACGGGGCAGTACTTC. Amino acids: CASSFPRSTGQYF. The entire variable domain, with the rest obtained from reference TRBV28 and TRBJ2-7, is as follows: DVKVTQSSRYLVKRTGEKVFLECVQDMDHENMFWYRQDPGLGLRLIYFSYDVKMKEKGDIPEGYSVSREKKERFSLILESASTNQTSMYLCASSFPRSTGQYFGPGTRLTVT.

In its sample, this clone was seen many times. A much bigger clone sits one base away, suggesting this may be a read error. The same CDR3 arises from other DNA sequences in this sample as well. The J gene is TRBJ1-4, the V gene TRBV6-1; a weak D match, TRBD1 (5 bases). CDR1 and CDR2 (germline): MNHNS, SASEGT. Trimming pared 1 base from V and 5 bases from J, leaving 14 bases between. CDR3 length: 16 residues. The CDR3 reads CASSEGGLPQNEKLFF. Here the CDR3 DNA reads TGTGCCAGCAGTGAAGGGGGACTCCCGCAAAATGAAAAACTGTTTTTT.

In this sample, this clone turned up many times. The chain uses TRBV6-1 and TRBJ2-2; TRBD2 agrees at 8 bases. The CDR3 is made up of 13 amino acids. Per the germline V gene, CDR1 is MNHNS and CDR2 is SASEGT. The junction had 3 bases not matched to a gene; V was cut back by 9 bases and J by 3 bases. CDR3 region: CASYSGDTGELFF. Here the CDR3 DNA reads TGTGCCAGTTATAGCGGGGACACCGGGGAGCTGTTTTTT.

This clone was seen a single time. The genes are TRBV20-1 and TRBJ1-3; 9 positions match TRBD1. Losses at the gene ends were 5 bases for V and 4 bases for J; bases not matched to a gene: 9. The CDR3 length is 15 residues. Germline V CDR1 and CDR2: DFQATT, SNEGSKA (reference sequence). CDR3 amino acids: CSAQSRDREGNTIYF. In DNA form, the CDR3 reads TGCAGTGCTCAATCCCGGGACAGGGAAGGAAACACCATATATTTT.

This clone was seen many times. The CDR3 DNA reads as TGTGCCAGCAGTGGGGCAGGGGGTGAAAAACTGTTTTTT. Amino acids: CASSGAGGEKLFF. The gene calls are TRBV25-1 and TRBJ1-4; 7 positions match TRBD1. Germline V gives CDR1 MGHDK, CDR2 SYGVNS. The CDR3 is 13 amino acids. Trimming took 4 bases from V and 7 from J; bases not matched to a gene: 3.